Reported below is one T cell receptor beta chain. Antigen: not known. Germline assignment: CDR1 LNHDA and CDR2 SQIVND (reference sequence). Between the trimmed V and J ends, which lost 5 bases and 7 bases, there was a span of 17 bases. CDR3 length equals 14 residues. Sequenced with the Oncomine TCR Beta short-read assay was DNA taken from cultured CD4+ T cells. TCRdb reprocessed the PCR reads with MiXCR, giving one entry per CDR3 protein. The table shows roughly 12,000 distinct CDR3 sequences, with under 70% occurring only once. The sample comes from a study of vaccination and CD4 T cells after COVID-19. Study-wide context: Blood was drawn a median about 75 days post second dose, range 14 to 241. For control cultures, the treatment was a CEFX pool, an HIV-1 Nef pool, or no peptide. General study points: Vaccine-specific clones numbering 304 of 307 showed spike mono-reactivity in convalescent patients.

The treatment denotes: roughly ten-day PBMC culture with coronavirus spike peptide pools or control peptides (ViraFEST assay). T cells were expanded with peptide pools, and expanded clonotypes were identified by TCR sequencing. The material sequenced was CD4+ T cells from blood, cultured in vitro. The clonotype comes from a human donor who had recovered from COVID-19. The rearrangement links TRBV19 to TRBJ1-2, with D possibly matching TRBD1 (6 bases). CDR3 loop: CASSVPGHPVGYTF. DNA for the CDR3: TGTGCCAGTAGTGTACCGGGACATCCCGTTGGCTACACCTTC. The full variable domain, in which reference TRBV19 and TRBJ1-2 provide the parts outside the CDR3, is DGGITQSPKYLFRKEGQNVTLSCEQNLNHDAMYWYRQDPGQGLRLIYYSQIVNDFQKGDIAEGYSVSREKKESFPLTVTSAQKNPTAFYLCASSVPGHPVGYTFGSGTRLTVV.